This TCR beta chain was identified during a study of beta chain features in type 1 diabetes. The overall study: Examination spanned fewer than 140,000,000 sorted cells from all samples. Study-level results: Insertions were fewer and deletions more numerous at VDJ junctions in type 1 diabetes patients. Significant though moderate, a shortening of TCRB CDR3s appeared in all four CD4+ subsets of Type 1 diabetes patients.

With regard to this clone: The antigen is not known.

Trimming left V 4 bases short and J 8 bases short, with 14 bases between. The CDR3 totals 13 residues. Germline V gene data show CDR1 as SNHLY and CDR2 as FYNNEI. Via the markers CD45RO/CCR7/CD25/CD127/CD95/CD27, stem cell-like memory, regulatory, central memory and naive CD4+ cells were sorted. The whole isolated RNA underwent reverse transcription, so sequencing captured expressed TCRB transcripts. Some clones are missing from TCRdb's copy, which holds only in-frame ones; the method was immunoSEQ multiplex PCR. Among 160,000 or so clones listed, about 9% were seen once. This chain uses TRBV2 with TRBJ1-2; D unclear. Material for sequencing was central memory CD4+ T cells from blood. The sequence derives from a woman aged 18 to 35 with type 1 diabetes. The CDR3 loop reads CASSVEGVGGYTF. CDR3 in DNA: TGTGCCAGCAGTGTCGAGGGTGTGGGGGGCTACACCTTC.